These T cell receptor beta chains were read from a single sample in a study of cytomegalovirus exposure and HLA in healthy donors. Sequencing was performed with immunoSEQ multiplex PCR; in TCRdb, only in-frame clones are kept and a portion is missing. The data contain about 80,000 clones, around 62% of them singletons. The sequencing input was PBMCs. The receptors derive from a male donor in good health and CMV-seropositive. Both conserved end residues are part of each CDR3. Expanded clones get a size class; other rows say once, few or many, or leave the size out.

abundance	j_gene	v_gene	CDR3aa
few	TRBJ2-7	TRBV28	CASSFLPDRPSYEQYF
.	TRBJ2-1	TRBV19	CASRLGQGYPDEQFF
.	TRBJ1-1	TRBV11-2	CASSLFRDGGDTEAFF
.	TRBJ2-7	TRBV7-2	CASSSRNRATYEQYF
.	TRBJ2-1	TRBV9	CASSVAPPAGLTYNEQFF
once	TRBJ2-7	TRBV19	CASSIGLRYYEQYF
.	TRBJ1-1	TRBV9	CASSVGAGGTAFF
once	TRBJ1-6	TRBV5-1	CASSPRELTGGSASYNSPLHF
.	TRBJ1-6	TRBV6-1	CASSTTETNSPLHF
.	TRBJ1-2	TRBV6-5	CASSYGTEQGPHGYTF
once	TRBJ1-3	TRBV6-5	CASSRGGEALAF
.	TRBJ2-5	TRBV23-1	CASSQGAGGETQYF
.	TRBJ1-1	TRBV4-1	CASSGAGTGDTEAFF
.	TRBJ2-1	TRBV14	CASSLGQIMGSEQFF
.	TRBJ2-3	TRBV4-2	CASSQVTNTDTQYF
.	TRBJ2-7	TRBV4-1	CASSQEKGTGTEQYF
.	TRBJ2-1	TRBV27	CASRTSGGTGDEQFF
.	TRBJ1-2	TRBV2	CASSERLPGGNGYTF
few	TRBJ2-5	TRBV20-1	CSARRETQYF
few	TRBJ1-1	TRBV4-2	CASRGANTEAFF
few	TRBJ1-1	TRBV7-9	CASSLGSGLKANTEAFF
.	.	TRBV2	CASRGADRVYEQYF
.	TRBJ1-2	TRBV7-9	CASSYGQEANYGYTF
.	TRBJ1-4	TRBV9	CASRLEENEKLFF
few	TRBJ2-7	TRBV6-5	CASGVSRQGSEQYF
.	TRBJ2-5	TRBV5-6	CASSLDPTAGRETQYF
once	TRBJ2-3	TRBV4-3	CASSQDPGTSGRVTDTQYF
few	TRBJ2-1	TRBV5-4	CASSLGQGGYNEQFF
.	TRBJ2-3	TRBV6-6	CASSYYAVADTQYF
.	TRBJ1-1	TRBV18	CASSSGTGMNTEAFF
once	TRBJ1-4	TRBV28	CASSTDRRANEKLFF
once	TRBJ2-1	TRBV5-1	CASSPGQGAYNEQFF
few	TRBJ1-1	TRBV7-3	CASSHDRGTEAFF
.	TRBJ2-1	TRBV9	CASSVEGSGEGFSSYNEQFF
.	TRBJ2-2	TRBV10-1	CASIQGQGRDTGELFF
.	TRBJ1-1	TRBV2	CAIEITEAFF
.	TRBJ2-7	TRBV9	CASSVDDGGGAYEQYF
.	TRBJ2-7	TRBV2	CASRLAGGRDEQYF
.	TRBJ1-6	TRBV5-4	CASRSGTGSNSPLHF
.	TRBJ2-7	TRBV5-4	CASSLTSGDYEQYF
.	TRBJ2-1	TRBV5-1	CASSLQGGNEQFF
.	TRBJ2-7	TRBV30	CAWSARGDEQYF
.	TRBJ2-4	TRBV7-8	CASSPGTGGIQYF
.	TRBJ2-3	TRBV19	CASSIGGTDTQYF
.	TRBJ1-1	TRBV6-5	CASSSRVTRENTEAFF
.	TRBJ2-1	TRBV7-6	CASTSGGPYNEQFF
.	TRBJ2-7	TRBV6-5	CASSSAGVGEQYF
.	TRBJ1-2	TRBV6-5	CAPYLTGVDYGYTF
.	TRBJ2-7	TRBV7-6	CASSPDRPRDEQYF
once	TRBJ1-4	TRBV30	CAWSGGRGATNEKLFF
.	TRBJ1-6	TRBV2	CASNSAGPRGTLHF
.	TRBJ2-7	TRBV7-9	CASSLEGAYYEQYF
.	TRBJ1-1	TRBV5-4	CASSLGGRSAYTEAFF
.	TRBJ2-7	TRBV7-8	CASSPLGEQYF
.	TRBJ1-2	TRBV6-5	CASSYSHGRVNYGYTF
.	TRBJ1-5	TRBV30	CAWAVEGRNQPQHF
few	TRBJ2-1	TRBV28	CASSRGGGHNEQFF
few	TRBJ1-1	TRBV6-5	CASSYPPGTGGTEAFF
few	TRBJ1-2	TRBV25-1	CASSFSGTLYGYTF